The rows below give T cell receptor beta chains drawn from one sample of a study of blood T cell repertoires in COVID-19. Libraries were prepared by immunoSEQ multiplex PCR; TCRdb keeps only in-frame clonotypes and omits some of them. The data hold about 100,000 clones, with approximately 88% observed a single time. Sequenced: peripheral blood. The receptors come from a human donor in a cohort sampled during active COVID-19. Each CDR3 is given with its conserved first and last residue.

>TRBV4-3|TRBJ1-2
CASSHRDRDGGYTF
>TRBV5-1|TRBJ2-2
CASSYRTDSGELFF
>TRBV6-5|TRBJ1-1
CASSRDILNTEAFF
>TRBV25-1|TRBJ2-1
CASSESASGRFYNEQFF
>TRBV7-8|TRBJ1-1
CASSLALRGMAFF
>TRBV28|TRBJ2-1
CASSSQAVSSYNEQFF
>TRBV5-1|TRBJ1-1
CASSFQALPNTEAFF
>TRBV10-3|TRBJ1-2
CAISEGMRYTF
>TRBV9|TRBJ1-1
CASSVGPGGAEAFF
>TRBV10-3|TRBJ1-2
CAIRRGQLTNYGYTF